This T cell receptor (beta chain) was profiled in a study of T cell clones after liver transplantation. Study at large: Pre-transplant mixed lymphocyte reactions yielded third-party-reactive TCRbeta sequences as comparators for graft-donor-reactive sequences.

Germline trimming cut 3 bases from V and 0 bases from J; bases unmatched to any gene: 2. The CDR3 is 14 residues long. The germline gives CDR1 SQVTM, CDR2 ANQGSEA. Assay: immunoSEQ multiplex PCR; the TCRdb copy retains only in-frame clones and omits some. Of roughly 15,000 clones listed, around 90% are singletons. CD3+CD4+ and CD3+CD8+ cells were FACS-sorted from thawed unstimulated PBMCs. Sequences were derived from CD8+ T cells from blood, sampled before liver transplant. The origin of this receptor is a human donor who received a liver transplant. The chain combines TRBV29-1 with TRBJ2-1, with 7 bases that match TRBD2. In DNA form, the CDR3 reads TGCAGCGTTGATGGCGGGAGCTCCTACAATGAGCAGTTCTTC. This gives the protein CSVDGGSSYNEQFF.